This TCR beta chain is from a study of blood T cell repertoires in COVID-19. Authors' analysis steps: Amplification with reference gene primers provided the estimates of nucleated cell counts. Using immunoSEQ multiplex PCR, the repertoire was profiled, and TCRdb retains in-frame clones only, with some absent. That table is the source of V, J and clone size, and D and trimming were worked out from the DNA. The sample yields hundreds of thousands of clones, around nine tenths seen once. This CDR3 region has 11 residues. The germline V gene encodes CDR1 LGHDT and CDR2 YNNKEL (reference sequence). V was clipped by 3 bases and J by 5 bases, with 4 bases between them. Seattle patients were enrolled during active infection and followed longitudinally.

The source of this sequence is a woman aged 70-85 years with COVID-19, enrolled during active disease. Sequenced material: peripheral blood. J is TRBJ1-1 and V is TRBV3-1 (or the pseudogene TRBV3-2); the D is unclear. CDR3 region: CASSQLTEAFF. CDR3 bases: TGTGCCAGCAGCCAGCTAACTGAAGCTTTCTTT.